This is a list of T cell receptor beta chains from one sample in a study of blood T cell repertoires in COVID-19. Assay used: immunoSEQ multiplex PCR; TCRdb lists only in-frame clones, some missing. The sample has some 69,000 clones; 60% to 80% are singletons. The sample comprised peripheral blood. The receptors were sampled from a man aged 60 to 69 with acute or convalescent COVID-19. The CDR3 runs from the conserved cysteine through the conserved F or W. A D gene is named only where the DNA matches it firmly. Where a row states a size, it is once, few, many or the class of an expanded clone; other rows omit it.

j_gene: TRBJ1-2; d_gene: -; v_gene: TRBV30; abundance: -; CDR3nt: TGTGCCTGGAGTCCCCCGGGATTCGGCTATGGCTACACCTTC; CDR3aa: CAWSPPGFGYGYTF
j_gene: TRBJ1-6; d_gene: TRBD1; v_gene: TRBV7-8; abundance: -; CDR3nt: TGTGCCAGCAGCTTACAGGGGGACACCAATTCACCCCTCCACTTT; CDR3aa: CASSLQGDTNSPLHF
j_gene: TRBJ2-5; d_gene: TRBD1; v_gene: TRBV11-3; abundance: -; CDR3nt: TGTGCCAGCAGCCCGGGGGACAGGGAAAAGACCCAGTACTTC; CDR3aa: CASSPGDREKTQYF
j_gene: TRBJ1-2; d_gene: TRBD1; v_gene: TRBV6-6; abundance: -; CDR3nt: TGTGCCAGCAGCCGGGACAGCACTAACTATGGCTACACCTTC; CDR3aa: CASSRDSTNYGYTF
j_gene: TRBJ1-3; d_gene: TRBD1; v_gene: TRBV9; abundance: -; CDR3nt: TGTGCCAGCAGCGTTGTGCCCAAGGGGGCTTTAGGAAACACCATATATTTT; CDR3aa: CASSVVPKGALGNTIYF
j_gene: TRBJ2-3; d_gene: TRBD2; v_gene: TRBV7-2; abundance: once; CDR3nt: TGTGCCAGCAGCTTAGGTTGGACTAGCGGGGGCACAGATACGCAGTATTTT; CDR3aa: CASSLGWTSGGTDTQYF
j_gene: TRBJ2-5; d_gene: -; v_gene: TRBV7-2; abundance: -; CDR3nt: TGTGCCAGCAGCTTAGCCCGGACAGTCGAGGAGACCCAGTACTTC; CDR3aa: CASSLARTVEETQYF
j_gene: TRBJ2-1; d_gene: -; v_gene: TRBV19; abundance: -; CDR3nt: TGTGCCAGTAGTCTCTACAATGAGCAGTTCTTC; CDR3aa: CASSLYNEQFF
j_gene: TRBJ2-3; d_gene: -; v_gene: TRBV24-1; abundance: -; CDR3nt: TGTGCCACCAGTGTTACGGGTATTGCAGATACGCAGTATTTT; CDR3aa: CATSVTGIADTQYF
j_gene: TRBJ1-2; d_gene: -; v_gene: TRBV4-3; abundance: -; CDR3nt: TGCGCCAGCAGCCCGGGCGGGGGACAAGGCTCCTATGGCTACACCTTC; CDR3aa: CASSPGGGQGSYGYTF
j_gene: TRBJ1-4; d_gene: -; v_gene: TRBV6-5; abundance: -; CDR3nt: TGTGCCAGCAGGGGCAGCCCTAATGAAAAACTGTTTTTT; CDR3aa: CASRGSPNEKLFF
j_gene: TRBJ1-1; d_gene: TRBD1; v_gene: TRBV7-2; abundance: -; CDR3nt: TGTGCCAGCAGTAGGACAGGGGGCACTGAAGCTTTCTTT; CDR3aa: CASSRTGGTEAFF
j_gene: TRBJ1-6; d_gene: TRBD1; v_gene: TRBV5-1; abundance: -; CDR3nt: TGCGCCAGCAGCTTTTCGATAGGGACAGGTCGGAATTCACCCCTCCACTTT; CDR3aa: CASSFSIGTGRNSPLHF
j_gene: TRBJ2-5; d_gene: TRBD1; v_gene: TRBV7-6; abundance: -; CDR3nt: TGTGCCAGCAGCCAAATGGACAGGGGTACGGAGACCCAGTACTTC; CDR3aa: CASSQMDRGTETQYF
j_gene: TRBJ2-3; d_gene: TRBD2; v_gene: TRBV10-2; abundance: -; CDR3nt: TGCGCCAGCAGTCACCAAAGACCGGGACTAGCGGGGGCGGATACAGATACGCAGTATTTT; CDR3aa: CASSHQRPGLAGADTDTQYF